One and the same sample provided the 12 T cell receptor beta chains below, sequenced in a study of breast tumors, draining lymph nodes, adjacent tissues. Axillary draining lymph nodes of breast cancer patients supplied the node samples. One entry per CDR3 protein, called by TCRdb with MiXCR from the multiplex PCR reads. This table holds under 250,000 distinct CDR3 sequences, around 32% found once. Sequences were obtained from axillary lymph node tissue. These TCRs come from a female donor with breast cancer. Some clones in this sample may be carry-over from other donors' samples.

V and J are TRBV19 and TRBJ1-6; TRBD1 is a possible D gene (5 bases). Germline V gives CDR1 LNHDA, CDR2 SQIVND (reference sequence). Trimming cost V 3 bases and J 5 bases, with 8 bases left between them. The CDR3 runs 14 residues. The DNA of the CDR3 is TGTGCCAGTAGTATGGGGGTTAATAATTCACCCCTCCACTTT. As protein: CASSMGVNNSPLHF.

This clonotype was seen many times. This rearrangement joins TRBV7-9 to TRBJ1-6, with D perhaps matching TRBD1 (5 bases). The V end lost 0 bases, the J end lost 9 bases, and 15 bases lay between the germline ends. The CDR3 loop spans 16 amino acids. In germline, CDR1 is SEHNR, CDR2 FQNEAQ (reference sequence). The CDR3 nucleotides are TGTGCCAGCAGCTTAGCCCCCGCAGGGCTGGGTTCACCCCTCCACTTT. It codes for CASSLAPAGLGSPLHF.

The chain combines TRBV6-5 with TRBJ2-1; no clear D. The CDR3 is 12 residues long. The germline V gene encodes CDR1 MNHEY and CDR2 SVGAGI. Trimming removed 5 bases at V and 8 bases at J, with 10 bases between. Written as DNA, the CDR3 is TGTGCCAGCAGTCACGGGCCGTATGAGCAGTTCTTC. Protein sequence: CASSHGPYEQFF.

This clonotype came up many times. The chain links TRBV5-1 to TRBJ2-5, with a possible D match to TRBD2 (5 bases). The length of the CDR3 is 14 residues. Trimming took off 1 base at V and 1 base at J, with 8 bases between the two ends. The germline CDR1 and CDR2 sequences are SGHRS and YFSETQ. The CDR3 sequence: CASSLPGIQETQYF. CDR3 DNA: TGCGCCAGCAGCTTGCCCGGGATCCAAGAGACCCAGTACTTC.

This clonotype was seen ten or more times. The genes are TRBV27 and TRBJ2-7, with a weak D call TRBD2 (5 bases). Germline V gene lookup returns CDR1 MNHEY and CDR2 SMNVEV (reference sequence). The CDR3 covers 15 residues. V lost 2 bases to trimming and J lost 0 bases, with 11 bases between them. In nucleotides, the CDR3 is TGTGCCAGCAGTTTAAAAGGAGGCGTCTCCTACGAGCAGTACTTC. Protein: CASSLKGGVSYEQYF.

This clonotype was found many times. The rearrangement links TRBV4-1 to TRBJ2-3, with D perhaps matching TRBD1 (6 bases). The CDR3 is made up of 15 amino acids. Trimming removed 0 bases from V and 2 bases from J, with 9 bases in between. In germline, CDR1 is MGHRA, CDR2 YSYEKL. The CDR3 DNA follows: TGCGCCAGCAGCCAAGAAGAGGGGGTCACAGATACGCAGTATTTT. This gives the protein CASSQEEGVTDTQYF.

This clonotype was counted ten times or more. The V gene is TRBV9, the J gene TRBJ2-5, with 7 positions matching TRBD2. The CDR3 extends over 14 amino acids. Germline CDR1 reads SGDLS; CDR2 reads YYNGEE. V was pared by 2 bases and J by 3 bases, with 4 bases of the junction left unmatched. The CDR3 coding sequence is TGTGCCAGCAGCGTCGGGCTAGCGGAAGAGACCCAGTACTTC. Translated: CASSVGLAEETQYF.

Turning to this clonotype: One junction end does not reproduce the germline sequence, and a read error may be involved. This chain uses TRBV7-2 with TRBJ1-1; no firm D call. The V gene's germline CDR1 is SGHTA and CDR2 FQGNSA. The CDR3 contains 14 residues. The CDR3 DNA is TGTGCCAGCGGCTTAGTAGCAGCTAACACTGAAGCTTTCTTT. It translates to CASGLVAANTEAFF.

This clonotype was recorded at least ten times. Given a much more abundant clone one base away, this may be a read error. The chain recombines TRBV20-1 with TRBJ1-6; 9 bases agree with TRBD1. Looked up from germline, CDR1 is DFQATT and CDR2 is SNEGSKA (reference sequence). The junction had 12 bases not matched to a gene; V was cut back by 6 bases and J by 9 bases. CDR3 size: 15 residues. The CDR3 here is CSAADRGRNTSPLHF. CDR3 bases: TGCAGTGCGGCGGACAGGGGACGAAATACTTCACCCCTCCACTTT.

This clonotype has only a few counts. The chain combines TRBV6-5 with TRBJ1-3; a weak D match, TRBD1 (5 bases). The CDR3 consists of 16 residues. V lost 4 bases, J lost 4 bases, and 17 bases lay in between. Looked up from germline, CDR1 is MNHEY and CDR2 is SVGAGI. The CDR3 DNA reads TGTGCCAGCAGTTTAACGGGACTACCGATAGGAAACACCATATATTTT. Protein product: CASSLTGLPIGNTIYF.

This clonotype was recorded at least ten times. J is TRBJ2-5 and V is TRBV20-1; TRBD1 might be the D (5 bases). The CDR3 has 13 residues. The V gene lost 3 bases and the J gene lost 4 bases, with 12 bases spanning the gap. Germline V lookup: CDR1 DFQATT, CDR2 SNEGSKA (reference sequence). The CDR3 is CSASRKGRETQYF. The CDR3 nucleotides are TGCAGTGCTAGTCGCAAGGGGCGAGAGACCCAGTACTTC.

The chain links TRBV29-1 to TRBJ2-3; D is uncertain. Trimming removed 7 bases at V and 2 bases at J, with 13 bases between. The CDR3 runs 13 residues. Germline CDR1 and CDR2: SQVTM and ANQGSEA. CDR3 DNA sequence: TGCAGCGGCCGGGCCCCCCTCACAGATACGCAGTATTTT. Translation gives CSGRAPLTDTQYF.